One sample yielded the 2 T cell receptor beta chains listed below, sequenced in a study of blood T cell repertoires in COVID-19. The table came from immunoSEQ multiplex PCR; TCRdb's copy has only in-frame clones and leaves some out. The sample yields 380,000 or so clones, around 90% seen once. The sample was peripheral blood. The receptors come from a man aged 40-49 years with acute or convalescent COVID-19.

V gene TRBV30 combines with J gene TRBJ2-7; weak D call: TRBD1 (5 bases). The CDR3 sequence is 11 residues long. Trimming took off 4 bases at V and 6 bases at J, with 10 bases between the two ends. Germline V CDR1 and CDR2: GTSNPN, SVGIG (reference sequence). The CDR3 protein is CAWNGDSEQYF. The CDR3 bases are TGTGCCTGGAATGGTGACAGCGAGCAGTACTTC.

The gene calls are TRBV6-4 and TRBJ1-2; 7 bases match TRBD1. V shed 6 bases, J shed 2 bases, and the junction held 6 bases outside the gene matches. CDR3 size: 14 residues. Germline V gives CDR1 MRHNA, CDR2 SNTAGT. The CDR3, as DNA: TGTGCCAGCAGGCACAGGGGCCAGAACTATGGCTACACCTTC. Protein: CASRHRGQNYGYTF.